These 28 T cell receptor beta chains share one sample of origin, sequenced in a study of blood T cells in healthy people across ages. PCR was performed a second time for 7 to 11 cycles using a sample-barcoded 5' primer and a J-beta primer mix. Each CDR3 protein is one row after TCRdb ran MiXCR on the 5' RACE reads. The sample has 700,000 or so distinct CDR3 sequences, about 24% seen once. Input material: blood. These receptors came from a man between 65 and 79 years old in good health.

The chain recombines TRBV7-3 with TRBJ2-3; D is undetermined. CDR1 SGHTA and CDR2 FQGTGA come from the germline V gene. This CDR3 comprises 12 residues. Deletions cut 5 bases from V and 6 bases from J, with 9 bases between. As DNA, the CDR3 is TGTGCCAGCAGCCGCTCTATGGATACGCAGTATTTT. Amino acid sequence: CASSRSMDTQYF.

Of note for this clonotype: A junction boundary mismatches the germline segment, possibly from a read error. This chain uses TRBV6-6 with TRBJ2-3; D is possibly TRBD2 (6 bases). CDR1 and CDR2 from the germline V gene are MNHNY and SVGAGI (reference sequence). The CDR3 has 16 amino acids. CDR3 nucleotide sequence: TGTGCCAGCAGTGACTCGGGGGTAGGGGGCACAGATACGCAGTATTTT. Translating gives CASSDSGVGGTDTQYF.

The chain joins TRBV6-5 to TRBJ2-5; possible D gene TRBD1, 6 bases. The J call may be faulty, since TRBJ2-7 better matches the DNA end. CDR1 is MNHEY, CDR2 SVGAGI, per germline. The CDR3 runs to 14 residues. CDR3 nucleotide sequence: TGTGCCAGCAGTAACCACAGGGACGGCCACGAGCAGTACTTC. This encodes CASSNHRDGHEQYF.

The V and J genes are TRBV12-3 or TRBV12-4 and TRBJ2-1; 7 positions agree with TRBD2. With V trimmed by 5 bases and J by 1 base, 8 bases remained unmatched. CDR3 length equals 16 residues. CDR3 bases: TGTGCCAGCAGTCTACTATGGACTAGGTCCTACAATGAGCAGTTCTTC. Protein: CASSLLWTRSYNEQFF.

V usage is TRBV5-1 and J usage is TRBJ1-1; 9 nucleotides match TRBD1. The germline V gene has CDR1 SGHRS and CDR2 YFSETQ. Trimming cost V 4 bases and J 9 bases; bases outside gene matches: 13. This CDR3 has 15 amino acids. As DNA, the CDR3 is TGCGCCAGCAGCCCGGGACAGGGAGAAAAACTTCAAGCTTTCTTT. Amino acid sequence: CASSPGQGEKLQAFF.

This clonotype has a handful of counts. V gene TRBV15 combines with J gene TRBJ2-7, with a weak D call TRBD1 (5 bases). Between the trimmed V and J ends, which lost 0 bases and 0 bases, there was a span of 9 bases. Germline V CDR1 and CDR2: LNHNV, YYDKDF (reference sequence). This CDR3 comprises 15 residues. The CDR3 DNA follows: TGTGCCACCAGCAGAGATCCAGGGCCCTCCTACGAGCAGTACTTC. As protein: CATSRDPGPSYEQYF.

The CDR3 nucleotides read TGTGCCAGCCGGACAGGGGTTGGCGAGCAGTACGTC. This codes for CASRTGVGEQYV. The chain joins TRBV6-2 or TRBV6-3 to TRBJ2-7, with TRBD1 identical over 9 bases. The CDR3 is 12 amino acids. Looked up from germline, CDR1 is MNHEY and CDR2 is SVGEGT. The V and J ends lost 8 bases and 6 bases, in that order; junction bases with no gene match: 5.

Only a few counts were recorded for this clonotype. The gene calls are TRBV29-1 and TRBJ2-2; D ambiguous. The V end lost 7 bases, the J end lost 0 bases, and 3 bases lay between the germline ends. The CDR3 loop spans 11 amino acids. Per germline, CDR1 SQVTM and CDR2 ANQGSEA. CDR3 nucleotides: TGCAGCGCAACGAACACCGGGGAGCTGTTTTTT. It specifies CSATNTGELFF.

This clonotype has only a few counts. This chain joins TRBV7-2 and TRBJ1-2, with D possibly TRBD1 on 5 matching bases. CDR3 size: 15 residues. V was shortened by 5 bases and J by 1 base, with 14 bases between the two germline ends. Germline CDR1 is SGHTA and CDR2 is FQGNSA. CDR3 region: CASSGTRAGNYGYTF. The CDR3 region has the DNA TGTGCCAGCAGCGGAACCAGGGCCGGTAACTATGGCTACACCTTC.

This chain joins TRBV11-2 and TRBJ2-1; a weak D match, TRBD2 (6 bases). The DNA end is more similar to TRBJ2-7, so the J call may be wrong. The CDR3 spans 15 residues. CDR1 is SGHAT, CDR2 FQNNGV, per germline. CDR3 sequence: CASRRTGTGNYEQYV. CDR3 nucleotides: TGTGCCAGCCGACGAACCGGGACTGGCAATTACGAGCAGTACGTC.

The chain uses TRBV9 and TRBJ2-5, with TRBD1 identical over 10 bases. Germline V CDR1 and CDR2: SGDLS, YYNGEE. The CDR3 loop spans 16 amino acids. V was pared by 3 bases and J by 5 bases, with 10 bases of the junction left unmatched. The CDR3 sequence is CASSETGGSRIETQYF. The CDR3, as DNA: TGTGCCAGCAGCGAGACAGGGGGCTCGAGAATTGAGACCCAGTACTTC.

The chain uses TRBV18 and TRBJ2-5; D may be TRBD1 (5 bases). V lost 3 bases and J lost 3, with 11 bases in between. Per the germline V gene, CDR1 is KGHSH and CDR2 is LQKENI. This CDR3 is built from 14 residues. CDR3 protein: CASSPRLQEETQYF. For the CDR3, the DNA is TGTGCCAGCTCACCCCGTTTACAGGAAGAGACCCAGTACTTC.

CDR3 DNA sequence: TGTGCCAGCAGCGTAGATAGCGGGGGGGCTTACAATGAGCAGTTCTTC. Its translation is CASSVDSGGAYNEQFF. The chain combines TRBV7-2 with TRBJ2-1; 11 positions match TRBD2. Germline CDR1 is SGHTA and CDR2 is FQGNSA. The CDR3 sequence is 16 residues long. With 5 bases clipped from V and 4 bases from J, the junction kept 7 bases outside the gene matches.

The genes are TRBV5-1 and TRBJ2-5; TRBD2 matches at 12 bases. Germline V gene data show CDR1 as SGHRS and CDR2 as YFSETQ. The CDR3 covers 15 residues. Trimming took 4 bases from V and 0 from J; bases not matched to a gene: 1. CDR3 sequence reads: CASSPSGRDQETQYF. The CDR3 DNA reads as TGCGCCAGCAGCCCTAGCGGGAGGGACCAAGAGACCCAGTACTTC.

J is TRBJ1-5 and V is TRBV5-6, with D perhaps TRBD1 (6 bases). The CDR3 runs 13 residues. V lost 7 bases and J lost 5, with 13 bases in between. CDR1 SGHDT and CDR2 YYEEEE come from the germline V gene. This CDR3 is CASGRGWHQPQHF. CDR3 sequence (DNA): TGTGCCAGCGGCAGGGGATGGCATCAGCCCCAGCATTTT.

The rearrangement joins TRBV6-5 to TRBJ1-1, with TRBD1 matching over 9 bases. The V segment lost 1 base and the J segment 5 bases; nucleotides outside the gene matches: 8. The V gene's germline CDR1 is MNHEY and CDR2 SVGAGI. The CDR3 has 16 residues. The CDR3 DNA reads TGTGCCAGCAGTTACTGGATGGGGACAGGGAGGACTGAAGCTTTCTTT. Amino acid sequence: CASSYWMGTGRTEAFF.

V gene TRBV20-1 combines with J gene TRBJ1-3; D gene unclear. This CDR3 is built from 12 residues. CDR1 and CDR2 (germline): DFQATT, SNEGSKA (reference sequence). V lost 8 bases, J lost 9 bases, and 17 bases lay in between. CDR3 sequence reads: CSTYDRGGTIYF. In DNA, the CDR3 is TGCAGTACCTATGACCGGGGTGGCACCATATATTTT.

This clonotype appeared a few times. The chain joins TRBV5-1 to TRBJ2-5; the match to TRBD2 covers 14 bases. Trimming at V came to 4 bases and at J to 5 bases, leaving 7 bases not matched to a gene. The germline gives CDR1 SGHRS, CDR2 YFSETQ. This CDR3 comprises 16 residues. CDR3 sequence reads: CASSLGTSGSWETQYF. The DNA for the CDR3 is TGCGCCAGCAGCCTTGGGACTAGCGGGAGTTGGGAGACCCAGTACTTC.

The chain joins TRBV15 to TRBJ1-1; unclear D gene. Germline-derived CDR1 and CDR2 are LNHNV and YYDKDF (reference sequence). CDR3 length equals 14 residues. Trimming pared 0 bases from V and 4 bases from J, leaving 9 bases between. The chain's CDR3 is CATSRDEGGTEAFF. CDR3 DNA sequence: TGTGCCACCAGCAGAGATGAGGGAGGCACTGAAGCTTTCTTT.

This clonotype came up a few times. The V gene is TRBV12-3 or TRBV12-4, the J gene TRBJ2-7, with D perhaps TRBD2 (5 bases). V gave up 2 bases and J gave up 0 bases, with 11 bases separating them. CDR3 length: 15 residues. In nucleotides, the CDR3 is TGTGCCAGCAGTTTATCCAGGAGGAGCTCCTACGAGCAGTACTTC. This sequence encodes CASSLSRRSSYEQYF.

This chain connects TRBV20-1 to TRBJ2-3; 10 positions agree with TRBD2. V was pared by 6 bases and J by 0 bases, with 6 bases of the junction left unmatched. Germline CDR1 is DFQATT and CDR2 is SNEGSKA (reference sequence). The CDR3 extends over 15 amino acids. This chain's CDR3 is CSANSGGVSTDTQYF. The CDR3 nucleotides are TGCAGTGCGAACAGCGGGGGGGTGAGCACAGATACGCAGTATTTT.

The rearrangement uses TRBV5-1 and TRBJ2-2, with D unresolved. The CDR3 covers 14 residues. Germline CDR1 and CDR2: SGHRS and YFSETQ. Deletions cut 4 bases from V and 9 bases from J, with 16 bases between. In DNA form, the CDR3 reads TGCGCCAGCAGCCCACCATCTCAGGTTCGGGAGCTGTTTTTT. This codes for CASSPPSQVRELFF.

This clonotype was seen repeatedly, ten times or more. The V and J genes are TRBV7-8 and TRBJ2-5; the D gene is possibly TRBD2 (5 bases). The CDR3 has 13 amino acids. Germline CDR1 and CDR2: SGHVS and FQNEAQ. Trimming took 6 bases from V and 10 from J, leaving 18 bases between them. The CDR3 here is CASSLERRGSQYF. Written as DNA, the CDR3 is TGTGCCAGCAGTCTCGAGCGGCGAGGAAGCCAGTACTTC.

The J gene is TRBJ1-6, the V gene TRBV18, with 7 bases identical to TRBD1. CDR1 and CDR2 from the germline V gene are KGHSH and LQKENI. The CDR3 has 16 amino acids. Losses at the gene ends were 3 bases for V and 10 bases for J; bases not matched to a gene: 12. The CDR3 nucleotides are TGTGCCAGCTCACCGGGAGTACCGGGACAGTCATCACCCCTCCACTTT. This sequence encodes CASSPGVPGQSSPLHF.

This clonotype has just a few counts. The gene calls are TRBV20-1 and TRBJ2-3; no reliable D call. Germline CDR1 DFQATT, CDR2 SNEGSKA (reference sequence). CDR3 length: 13 amino acids. The germline V and J ends were trimmed by 2 bases and 2 bases, with 8 bases remaining between them. CDR3: CSARSPTTDTQYF. DNA of the CDR3: TGCAGTGCTAGAAGTCCTACCACAGATACGCAGTATTTT.

The CDR3, as DNA: TGCGCCAGCAGCTTGGTCCTAGGTGGGAGCCAAGAGACCCAGTACTTC. Protein sequence: CASSLVLGGSQETQYF. V gene TRBV5-1 combines with J gene TRBJ2-5; maybe TRBD2 (5 bases). The CDR3 is 16 amino acids. V was clipped by 0 bases and J by 1 base, with 13 bases between them. Germline lookup yields CDR1 SGHRS and CDR2 YFSETQ. Using reference TRBV5-1 and TRBJ2-5 for the parts outside the CDR3, the full variable domain is KAGVTQTPRYLIKTRGQQVTLSCSPISGHRSVSWYQQTPGQGLQFLFEYFSETQRNKGNFPGRFSGRQFSNSRSEMNVSTLELGDSALYLCASSLVLGGSQETQYFGPGTRLLVL.

The chain uses TRBV24-1 and TRBJ1-4; 9 nucleotides line up with TRBD1. The V and J ends lost 4 bases and 4 bases, in that order; junction bases with no gene match: 3. Germline CDR1 KGHDR, CDR2 SFDVKD. This CDR3 comprises 15 residues. CDR3 DNA sequence: TGTGCCACCAGTGAGGCGACAGGGGGTAATGAAAAACTGTTTTTT. Its translation: CATSEATGGNEKLFF.

The chain recombines TRBV30 with TRBJ1-4, with unresolved D. The germline V gene encodes CDR1 GTSNPN and CDR2 SVGIG (reference sequence). This CDR3 has 12 residues. V was pared by 4 bases and J by 4 bases, with 7 bases between. CDR3 sequence: CAWTVNNEKLFF. The CDR3 DNA is TGTGCCTGGACAGTAAATAATGAAAAACTGTTTTTT.